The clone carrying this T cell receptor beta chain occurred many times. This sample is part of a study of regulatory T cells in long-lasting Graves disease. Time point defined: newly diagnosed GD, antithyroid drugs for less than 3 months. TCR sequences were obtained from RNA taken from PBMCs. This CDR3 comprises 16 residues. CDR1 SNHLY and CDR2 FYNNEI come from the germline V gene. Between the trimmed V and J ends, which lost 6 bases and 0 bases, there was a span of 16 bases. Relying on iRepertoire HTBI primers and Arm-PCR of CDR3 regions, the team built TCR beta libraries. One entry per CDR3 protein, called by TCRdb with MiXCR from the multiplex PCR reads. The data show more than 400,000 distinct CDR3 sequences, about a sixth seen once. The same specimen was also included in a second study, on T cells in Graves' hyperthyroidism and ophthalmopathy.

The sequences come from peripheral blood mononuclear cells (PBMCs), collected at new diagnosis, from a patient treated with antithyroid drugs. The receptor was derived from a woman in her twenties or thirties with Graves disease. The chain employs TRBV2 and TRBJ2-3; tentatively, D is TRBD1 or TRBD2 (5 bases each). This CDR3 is CASSGAWQDSTDTQYF. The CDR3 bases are TGTGCCAGCAGCGGGGCGTGGCAGGATAGCACAGATACGCAGTATTTT. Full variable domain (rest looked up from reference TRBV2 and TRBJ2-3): EPEVTQTPSHQVTQMGQEVILRCVPISNHLYFYWYRQILGQKVEFLVSFYNNEISEKSEIFDDQFSVERPDGSNFTLKIRSTKLEDSAMYFCASSGAWQDSTDTQYFGPGTRLTVL.